Below, 3 T cell receptor beta chains from the same sample are listed, as sequenced in a study of shared clonotypes between healthy human individuals. The table came from immunoSEQ multiplex PCR; TCRdb's copy has only in-frame clones and leaves some out. The table records fewer than 650,000 clones, about 80% of them present only once. The sample taken for sequencing was PBMCs. These receptors all stem from a woman aged 35 to 49 in good health. Some clones in this sample may be carry-over from other donors' samples.

The rearrangement joins TRBV12-5 to TRBJ1-2, with D hard to call. Germline V gene lookup returns CDR1 LGHNT and CDR2 FRNRAP. Between the trimmed V and J ends, which lost 7 bases and 7 bases, there was a span of 19 bases. The CDR3 sequence is 14 residues long. CDR3 loop: CASAKYSGPFGYTF. DNA of the CDR3: TGTGCTAGTGCTAAATATTCGGGCCCCTTTGGCTACACCTTC.

This clone was detected only a few times. This rearrangement joins TRBV28 to TRBJ1-1; possibly TRBD1 for D (6 bases). Looked up from germline, CDR1 is MDHEN and CDR2 is SYDVKM. This CDR3 comprises 15 residues. V was shortened by 2 bases and J by 3 bases, with 13 bases between the two germline ends. Here the CDR3 reads CASSLGGRWDTEAFF. The DNA for the CDR3 is TGTGCCAGCAGTTTAGGGGGCAGGTGGGACACTGAAGCTTTCTTT.

Points on this clone: Other DNA sequences from this sample encode an identical CDR3 as well. This chain joins TRBV30 and TRBJ1-5; no clear D gene. The CDR3 contains 13 residues. V shed 0 bases and J shed 4 bases, with 7 bases lying between them. Looked up from germline, CDR1 is GTSNPN and CDR2 is SVGIG (reference sequence). In DNA form, the CDR3 reads TGTGCCTGGAGTGTAGGCGGGAATCAGCCCCAGCATTTT. Translated, it gives CAWSVGGNQPQHF.